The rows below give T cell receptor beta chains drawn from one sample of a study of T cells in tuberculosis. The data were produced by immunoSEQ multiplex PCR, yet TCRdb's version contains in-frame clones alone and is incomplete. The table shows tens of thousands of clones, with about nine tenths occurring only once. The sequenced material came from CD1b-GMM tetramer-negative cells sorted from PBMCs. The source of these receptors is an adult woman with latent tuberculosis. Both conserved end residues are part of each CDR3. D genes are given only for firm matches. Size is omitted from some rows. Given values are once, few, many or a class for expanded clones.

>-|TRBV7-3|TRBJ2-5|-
CASSPTGSGETQYF
TGTGCCAGCAGTCCAACAGGGTCCGGGGAGACCCAGTACTTC
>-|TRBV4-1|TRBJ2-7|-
CASSQGVAVSYEQYF
TGCGCCAGCAGCCAAGGGGTCGCGGTCTCCTACGAGCAGTACTTC
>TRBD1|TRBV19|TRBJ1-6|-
CASSVLQGATYNSPLHF
TGTGCCAGTAGTGTACTACAGGGGGCCACCTATAATTCACCCCTCCACTTT
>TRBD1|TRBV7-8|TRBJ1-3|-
CASRRDRVRGNTIYF
TGTGCCAGCAGACGAGACAGGGTGAGAGGAAACACCATATATTTT
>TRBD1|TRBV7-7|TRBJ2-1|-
CASSLYTGDEQFF
TGTGCTAGCAGCTTATACACAGGGGATGAGCAGTTCTTC
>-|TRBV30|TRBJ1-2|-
CAWSSARGYTF
TGTGCCTGGAGCTCCGCTCGGGGCTACACCTTC
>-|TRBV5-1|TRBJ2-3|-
CASSLAGHPTDTQYF
TGCGCCAGCAGCTTGGCCGGACACCCCACAGATACGCAGTATTTT
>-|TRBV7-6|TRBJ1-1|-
CASTDDIQNTEAFF
TGTGCCAGCACCGATGACATCCAGAACACTGAAGCTTTCTTT
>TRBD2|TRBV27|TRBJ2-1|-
CASSSRTSPSSFSREQFF
TGTGCCAGCAGTTCCCGGACTAGTCCGTCCTCCTTTTCGCGTGAGCAGTTCTTC
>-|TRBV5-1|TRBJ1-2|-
CASSLASGVDYGYTF
TGCGCCAGCAGCTTGGCCTCGGGGGTAGACTATGGCTACACCTTC
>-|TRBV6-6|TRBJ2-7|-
CASSRSLESHEQYF
TGTGCCAGCAGTCGCTCATTGGAGTCCCACGAGCAGTACTTC
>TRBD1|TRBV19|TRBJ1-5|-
CASSIFEGAGNQPQHF
TGTGCCAGTAGTATCTTCGAGGGGGCAGGCAATCAGCCCCAGCATTTT
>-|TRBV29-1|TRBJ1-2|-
CSVEPHKGPF
TGCAGCGTTGAACCGCACAAGGGGCCCTTC
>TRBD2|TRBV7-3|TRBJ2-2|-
CASRPTGSGGTGELFF
TGTGCCAGCAGACCTACTGGGAGCGGGGGCACCGGGGAGCTGTTTTTT
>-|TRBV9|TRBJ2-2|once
CASSVAGHGGGELFF
TGTGCCAGCAGCGTAGCAGGGCACGGGGGCGGGGAGCTGTTTTTT
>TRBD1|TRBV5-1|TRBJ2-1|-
CASSLGGQGKWDEQFF
TGCGCCAGCAGCTTGGGGGGACAGGGAAAGTGGGATGAGCAGTTCTTC